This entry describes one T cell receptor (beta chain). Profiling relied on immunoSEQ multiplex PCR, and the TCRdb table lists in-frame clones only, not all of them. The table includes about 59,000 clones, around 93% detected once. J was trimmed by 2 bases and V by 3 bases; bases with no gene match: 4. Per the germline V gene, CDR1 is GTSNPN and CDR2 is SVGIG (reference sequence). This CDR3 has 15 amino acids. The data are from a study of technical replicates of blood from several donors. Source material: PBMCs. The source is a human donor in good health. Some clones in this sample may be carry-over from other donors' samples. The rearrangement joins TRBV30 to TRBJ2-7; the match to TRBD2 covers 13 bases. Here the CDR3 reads CAWSRTSGRAYEQYF. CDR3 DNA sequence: TGTGCCTGGAGCCGAACTAGCGGGAGGGCCTACGAGCAGTACTTC.